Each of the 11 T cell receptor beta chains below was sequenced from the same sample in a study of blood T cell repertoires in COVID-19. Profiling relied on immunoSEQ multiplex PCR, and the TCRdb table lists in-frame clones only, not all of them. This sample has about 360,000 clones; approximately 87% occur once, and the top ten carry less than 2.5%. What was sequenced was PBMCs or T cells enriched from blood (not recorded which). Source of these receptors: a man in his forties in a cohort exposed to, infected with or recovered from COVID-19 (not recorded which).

DNA for the CDR3: TGTGCTAGTGGTTTGGGCGGGGCAGGGGGCTACACCTTC. Translation gives CASGLGGAGGYTF. The chain uses TRBV12-5 and TRBJ1-2; maybe TRBD1 (5 bases). This CDR3 is 13 amino acids long. Trimming took 1 base from V and 8 from J, leaving 11 bases between them. The germline gives CDR1 LGHNT, CDR2 FRNRAP.

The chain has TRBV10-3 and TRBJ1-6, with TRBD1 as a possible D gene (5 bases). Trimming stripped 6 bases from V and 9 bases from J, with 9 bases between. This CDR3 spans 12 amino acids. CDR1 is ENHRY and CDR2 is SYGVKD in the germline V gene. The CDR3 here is CAISEGPSPLHF. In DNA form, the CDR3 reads TGTGCCATCAGCGAGGGGCCTTCACCCCTCCACTTT.

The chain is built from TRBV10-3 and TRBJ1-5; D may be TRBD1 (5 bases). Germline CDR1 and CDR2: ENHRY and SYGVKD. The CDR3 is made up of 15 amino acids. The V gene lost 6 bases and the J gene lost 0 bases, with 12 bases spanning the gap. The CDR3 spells CAISPTVDSNQPQHF. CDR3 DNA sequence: TGTGCCATCAGCCCGACAGTAGATAGCAATCAGCCCCAGCATTTT.

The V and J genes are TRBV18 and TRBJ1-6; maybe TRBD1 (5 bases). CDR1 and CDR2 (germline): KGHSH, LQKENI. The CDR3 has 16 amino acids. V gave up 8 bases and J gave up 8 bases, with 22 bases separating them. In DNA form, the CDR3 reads TGTGCCAGCACGCGGGACGGTCTAAGCTGGGATTCACCCCTCCACTTT. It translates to CASTRDGLSWDSPLHF.

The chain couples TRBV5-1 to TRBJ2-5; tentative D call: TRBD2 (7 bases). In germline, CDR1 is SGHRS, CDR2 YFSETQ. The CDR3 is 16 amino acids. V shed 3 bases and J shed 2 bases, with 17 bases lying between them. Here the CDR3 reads CASSWAQGRGQETQYF. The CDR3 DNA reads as TGCGCCAGCAGCTGGGCCCAGGGGCGGGGGCAAGAGACCCAGTACTTC.

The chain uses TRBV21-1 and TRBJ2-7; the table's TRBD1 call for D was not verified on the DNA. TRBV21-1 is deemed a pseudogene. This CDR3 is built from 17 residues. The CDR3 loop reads CASSKYGDRDFTYEQYF. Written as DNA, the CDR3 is TGTGCCAGCAGCAAATATGGGGACAGGGACTTTACCTACGAGCAGTACTTC.

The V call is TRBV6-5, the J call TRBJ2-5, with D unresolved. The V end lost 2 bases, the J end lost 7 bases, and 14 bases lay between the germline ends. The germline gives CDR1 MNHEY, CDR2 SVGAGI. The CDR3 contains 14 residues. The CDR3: CASSYIASVGTQYF. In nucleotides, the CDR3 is TGTGCCAGCAGTTACATAGCCTCCGTGGGGACCCAGTACTTC.

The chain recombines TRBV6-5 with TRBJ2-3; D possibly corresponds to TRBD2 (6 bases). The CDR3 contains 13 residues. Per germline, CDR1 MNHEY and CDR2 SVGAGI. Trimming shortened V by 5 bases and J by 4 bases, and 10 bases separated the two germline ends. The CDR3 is CASSNLAADTQYF. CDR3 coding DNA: TGTGCCAGCAGTAACTTAGCGGCAGATACGCAGTATTTT.

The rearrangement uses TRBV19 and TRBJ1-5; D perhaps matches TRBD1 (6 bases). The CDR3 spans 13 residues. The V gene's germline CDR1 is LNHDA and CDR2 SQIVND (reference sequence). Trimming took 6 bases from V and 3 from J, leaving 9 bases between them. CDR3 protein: CASSDRTNQPQHF. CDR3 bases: TGTGCCAGTAGCGACAGGACCAATCAGCCCCAGCATTTT.

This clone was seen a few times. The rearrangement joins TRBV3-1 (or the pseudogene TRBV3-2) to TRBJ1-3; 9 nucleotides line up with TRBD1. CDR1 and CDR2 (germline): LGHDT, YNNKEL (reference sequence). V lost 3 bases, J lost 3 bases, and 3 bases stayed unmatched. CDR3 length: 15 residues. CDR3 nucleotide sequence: TGTGCCAGCAGCCATACAGGGGGCGGTGGAAACACCATATATTTT. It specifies CASSHTGGGGNTIYF.

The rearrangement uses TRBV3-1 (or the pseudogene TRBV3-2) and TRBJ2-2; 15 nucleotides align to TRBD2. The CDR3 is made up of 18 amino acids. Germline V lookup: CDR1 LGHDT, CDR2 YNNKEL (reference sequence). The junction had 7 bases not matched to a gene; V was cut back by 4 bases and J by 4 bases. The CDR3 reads CASSLGLAGGPATGELFF. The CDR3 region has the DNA TGTGCCAGCAGCCTCGGACTAGCGGGAGGGCCGGCCACCGGGGAGCTGTTTTTT.